This T cell receptor beta chain was captured in a study of blood T cell repertoires in COVID-19 (dated by TCRdb to the early 2020s). Study-level background: Collaborator samples came from the United States, Italy and Spain and covered acute and convalescent phases of COVID-19. The samples were drawn from two sources: the first 160 participants of the ongoing ImmuneRACE study, and 1,254 subjects contributed by 6 global collaborators. Nearly every sample came with metadata listing a de-identified subject ID, COVID-19 status, age in years and sex. Where available, HLA class I and class II types were obtained from metadata supplied by the sample provider rather than from assay-based typing. The repertoires were released in a freely available public database intended as a resource for research on the immune response to SARS-CoV-2. Deeply sampled blood TCRbeta repertoires from subjects exposed to, actively infected with, or recovered from COVID-19 were included in the dataset. The prospective study material was composed of cDNA or gDNA derived from T cells, B-cell-depleted T cells, or PBMCs. Overall study outcomes, separate from this receptor: How much clinical and demographic metadata was included differed by source and by participant, and the metadata was provided uncurated.

TCRbeta CDR3 regions were amplified from genomic DNA by means of the immunoSEQ Assay, a bias-controlled multiplex PCR. The study's processing was this. The number of nucleated cells in each sample was estimated by amplification of reference gene primers within the assay. Sequence reads were collapsed and filtered to measure the absolute abundance of every unique TCRbeta CDR3 rearrangement. For each sample, productive Simpson clonality was calculated by taking the square root of Simpson's diversity index across productive rearrangements. What TCRdb holds here is the immuneACCESS table cut down to in-frame rearrangements. Part of the clones is not present; checked against another copy, under half of the missing clones reflect an unresolved V gene, and the others are unexplained. That table is the source of V, J and clone size, and D and trimming were worked out from the DNA. In this sample the table shows 150,000 to 200,000 clones, more than 80% of which occur a single time. Over 7% of the sample belongs to the ten largest clones.

In the prospective study, participants were about 18 to 100 years old, resided in fewer than 25 geographic areas of the United States, and were enrolled through a virtual design. To assign participants to cohorts, the prospective study relied on clinical history that participants themselves reported in a screening survey and a study questionnaire. Recovered participants in ImmuneRACE Cohort 3 were defined as having two consecutive negative NP/OP PCR tests, clearance from a healthcare professional, or resolution of symptoms. In the prospective study, mobile phlebotomists collected whole blood, serum and a nasopharyngeal or oropharyngeal swab from each participant. Over an approximately 2-month period, participants in the prospective study had the option of providing additional blood draws and questionnaires. Blood samples from the prospective study were shipped frozen or at room temperature prior to DNA extraction.

About this clone: The antigen it recognizes is unknown. There are no base qualities to consult, and no much larger clone falls within one base.

This sequence was found in a young woman who had recovered from COVID-19. Specimen: PBMCs or T cells enriched from blood (not recorded which).

DNA sequence: TGTGCCTGGAGTGTGGACAGGGGGCAATCGAGGAATCAGCCCCAGCATTTT. It translates to CAWSVDRGQSRNQPQHF. The rearranged chain carries TRBV30 and TRBJ1-5; TRBD1 aligns with 11 central bases. Taken from cysteine to phenylalanine, the CDR3 has 17 residues. CDR3 DNA only is kept here, 51 bases in frame from base 1. After removal of 0 bases from V and 4 bases from J, the junction retains 8 bases not matched to a gene. Per the germline V gene (reference sequence), GTSNPN is the CDR1 and SVGIG is the CDR2.